This T cell receptor beta chain came from a study of T cell clonality in common variable immunodeficiency. Per germline, CDR1 SNHLY and CDR2 FYNNEI. CDR3 size: 10 residues. TCRdb keeps only in-frame clones here, not all; method: immunoSEQ multiplex PCR. The profile covers about 66,000 clones, none occurring a single time. This clone was recorded at least ten times. With the read ending 3 residues before the CDR3 end, the germline J gene is used to fill in that end. The chain couples TRBV2 to TRBJ2-3, with TRBD2 as a possible D gene (5 bases). This TCR was sampled from a person aged 18-70 years in good health. Sequencing input: peripheral blood mononuclear cells. The covered CDR3 bases are TGTGCCAGCAGTCAGAGGGCG. It translates to CASSQRA. The entire CDR3 protein is CASSQRAQYF.